This TCR beta chain was retrieved from a study of blood T cell repertoires in COVID-19. At the level of the study: The analysed material was cDNA or gDNA that came from T cells, B-cell-depleted T cells, or PBMCs.

As processed by the authors: By means of reference gene primer amplification, nucleated cell counts were estimated. Some clones are missing from TCRdb's copy, which holds only in-frame ones; the method was immunoSEQ multiplex PCR. The D gene and trimming were derived from the DNA, and the V and J assignments and clone size from that table. This table holds 200,000 or so clones, 65% to 85% found once. Per germline, CDR1 SGHRS and CDR2 YFSETQ. Trimming left V 0 bases short and J 7 bases short, with 11 bases between. The CDR3 has 13 residues. The receptor's source is a man aged 55-75 years with active or convalescent COVID-19. Sequenced: peripheral blood. This chain links TRBV5-1 with TRBJ2-7; perhaps TRBD1 as D (5 bases). DNA of the CDR3: TGCGCCAGCAGCTTGGAGGGGCCCTTAGAGCAGTACTTC. Translated, it gives CASSLEGPLEQYF.